These 21 T cell receptor beta chains originate from one sample sequenced in a study of control samples from healthy donors and cancer patients. Some clones are missing from TCRdb's copy, which holds only in-frame ones; the method was immunoSEQ multiplex PCR. The sample shows some 150,000 clones, around 96% of them seen only once. Sequencing used blood. These receptors were taken from a woman in her 30s in good health.

The chain is built from TRBV2 and TRBJ1-5; TRBD1 agrees at 9 bases. There are 16 residues in the CDR3. V dropped 5 bases and J dropped 11; count of bases not matched to a gene: 16. Per the germline V gene, CDR1 is SNHLY and CDR2 is FYNNEI. CDR3 sequence reads: CASSHRDRVGAMAQHF. The CDR3 DNA is TGTGCCAGCAGTCATCGGGACAGGGTGGGGGCGATGGCCCAGCATTTT.

J is TRBJ2-2 and V is TRBV6-6, with D maybe TRBD1 (6 bases). Germline V CDR1 and CDR2: MNHNY, SVGAGI (reference sequence). This CDR3 has 14 residues. V lost 3 bases, J lost 4 bases, and 9 bases lay in between. The CDR3 here is CASSYQGPTGELFF. CDR3 in DNA: TGTGCCAGCAGTTATCAGGGGCCCACCGGGGAGCTGTTTTTT.

The chain couples TRBV3-1 (or the pseudogene TRBV3-2) to TRBJ2-7; TRBD2 agrees at 9 bases. The CDR3 has 13 residues. Per germline, CDR1 LGHDT and CDR2 YNNKEL (reference sequence). V was clipped by 5 bases and J by 7 bases; unmatched bases: 6. CDR3 residues: CASSVVLAGEQYF. The CDR3 DNA reads as TGTGCCAGCAGCGTGGTCCTAGCGGGGGAGCAGTACTTC.

The genes are TRBV27 and TRBJ1-6; 7 bases align to TRBD1. The CDR3 contains 15 residues. The V gene's germline CDR1 is MNHEY and CDR2 SMNVEV (reference sequence). V lost 6 bases and J lost 7; bases outside the gene matches: 9. In DNA, the CDR3 is TGTGCCAGCAGAAGCCGGGACAGTAGGAATTCACCCCTCCACTTT. Translation gives CASRSRDSRNSPLHF.

The V call is TRBV19, the J call TRBJ2-3; no clear D gene. Between the trimmed V and J ends, which lost 4 bases and 3 bases, there was a span of 17 bases. CDR3 size: 16 residues. Germline lookup yields CDR1 LNHDA and CDR2 SQIVND (reference sequence). The CDR3 coding sequence is TGTGCCAGTAGTACCCTTGGACCGTTGGGGACAGATACGCAGTATTTT. Amino acid sequence: CASSTLGPLGTDTQYF.

The rearrangement uses TRBV28 and TRBJ1-5; D gene ambiguous. Germline CDR1 MDHEN, CDR2 SYDVKM. The CDR3 consists of 14 residues. Trimming took 5 bases from V and 1 from J, leaving 9 bases between them. The CDR3 is CASSLSRSNQPQHF. CDR3 bases: TGTGCCAGCAGTCTTAGTAGAAGCAATCAGCCCCAGCATTTT.

This clone was recorded once. The chain carries TRBV11-3 and TRBJ2-2, with 8 positions matching TRBD1. CDR3 size: 17 residues. Germline CDR1 SGHNT, CDR2 YENEEA. The V gene end was trimmed by 1 base and the J gene end by 4 bases; junction bases not matched to a gene: 8. Here the CDR3 reads CASSLADRGQSTGELFF. Here the CDR3 DNA reads TGTGCCAGCAGCTTAGCCGACAGGGGACAGAGCACCGGGGAGCTGTTTTTT.

The rearrangement joins TRBV6-1 to TRBJ2-3; D could derive from TRBD1 or TRBD2 (5 bases each). Germline lookup yields CDR1 MNHNS and CDR2 SASEGT. The CDR3 spans 17 residues. V was pared by 1 base and J by 3 bases, with 17 bases between. In nucleotides, the CDR3 is TGTGCCAGCAGTGAAGTCGGGACGTTACCCCAAACAGATACGCAGTATTTT. It yields the protein CASSEVGTLPQTDTQYF.

The chain carries TRBV28 and TRBJ2-1; 12 nucleotides line up with TRBD2. CDR3 length: 14 amino acids. Germline lookup yields CDR1 MDHEN and CDR2 SYDVKM. V lost 5 bases, J lost 6 bases, and 2 bases stayed unmatched. CDR3 DNA sequence: TGTGCCAGCAGTACTAGCGGGAGGACCAATGAGCAGTTCTTC. This codes for CASSTSGRTNEQFF.

This rearrangement joins TRBV5-1 to TRBJ1-1; 7 nucleotides line up with TRBD1. The CDR3 has 16 residues. The germline CDR1 and CDR2 sequences are SGHRS and YFSETQ. The V gene end was trimmed by 0 bases and the J gene end by 0 bases; junction bases not matched to a gene: 5. CDR3 DNA sequence: TGCGCCAGCAGCTTGGTCCAGGGGGTAATGAACACTGAAGCTTTCTTT. This codes for CASSLVQGVMNTEAFF.

The rearrangement uses TRBV11-2 and TRBJ1-2, with 8 bases aligning to TRBD1. V was pared by 5 bases and J by 8 bases, with 10 bases of the junction left unmatched. The germline V gene encodes CDR1 SGHAT and CDR2 FQNNGV. This CDR3 contains 14 residues. The CDR3 nucleotides are TGTGCCAGCAGCAGCGGACAGGGTGTTTGGGGCTACACCTTC. Translating it yields CASSSGQGVWGYTF.

This clone was recorded only once. CDR3 loop: CASSQEAGPLKAFF. The CDR3 nucleotides are TGCGCCAGCAGCCAAGAGGCGGGACCGCTTAAGGCTTTCTTT. The rearrangement joins TRBV4-1 to TRBJ1-1; TRBD1 is a possible D gene (5 bases). Germline CDR1 and CDR2: MGHRA and YSYEKL. V lost 0 bases and J 11 bases, leaving 16 bases between the germline ends. The CDR3 is 14 amino acids.

The chain is built from TRBV28 and TRBJ2-2; D unclear. The germline gives CDR1 MDHEN, CDR2 SYDVKM. With 5 bases removed from V and 3 bases from J, the gap between germline ends came to 16 bases. The CDR3 loop spans 16 amino acids. The CDR3 nucleotides are TGTGCCAGCAGTCAAGTCGTCCCCTTTGACACCGGGGAGCTGTTTTTT. Protein sequence: CASSQVVPFDTGELFF.

The gene calls are TRBV3-1 (or the pseudogene TRBV3-2) and TRBJ1-3; D uncertain. V was trimmed by 5 bases and J by 7 bases, leaving 9 bases between them. CDR3 length: 12 residues. Germline assignment: CDR1 LGHDT and CDR2 YNNKEL (reference sequence). The CDR3 is CASSRVANTIYF. The CDR3 region has the DNA TGTGCCAGCAGCAGGGTTGCGAACACCATATATTTT.

This chain joins TRBV15 and TRBJ1-1; TRBD1 matches 9 bases. Trimming at V came to 4 bases and at J to 3 bases, leaving 9 bases not matched to a gene. The CDR3 totals 16 residues. CDR1 and CDR2 (germline): LNHNV, YYDKDF (reference sequence). In DNA form, the CDR3 reads TGTGCCACCAGCACTCCCGGGACAGGGCCCCACACTGAAGCTTTCTTT. This translates into CATSTPGTGPHTEAFF.

The chain joins TRBV2 to TRBJ1-2; 9 bases line up with TRBD1. Per germline, CDR1 SNHLY and CDR2 FYNNEI. The CDR3 sequence is 15 residues long. The ends lost 2 bases at V and 5 bases at J; junction bases unmatched: 6. The chain's CDR3 is CASSEPGTGRYGYTF. CDR3 coding DNA: TGTGCCAGCAGTGAACCCGGGACAGGGCGTTATGGCTACACCTTC.

This chain links TRBV11-1 with TRBJ2-1; 13 bases are a match to TRBD2. Per the germline V gene, CDR1 is SGHAT and CDR2 is FQDESV (reference sequence). J was trimmed by 10 bases and V by 4 bases; bases with no gene match: 10. CDR3 size: 16 residues. CDR3 sequence reads: CASSSFTSGRVGEQFF. DNA for the CDR3: TGTGCCAGCAGCTCGTTCACTAGCGGGAGGGTCGGAGAGCAGTTCTTC.

The rearrangement uses TRBV3-1 (or the pseudogene TRBV3-2) and TRBJ2-7, with a weak D call TRBD2 (5 bases). V lost 4 bases and J 4 bases, leaving 14 bases between the germline ends. The CDR3 sequence is 14 residues long. From germline, CDR1 is LGHDT and CDR2 YNNKEL (reference sequence). The CDR3 is CASSPGRLGYEQYF. In DNA, the CDR3 is TGTGCCAGCAGCCCTGGGAGACTTGGATACGAGCAGTACTTC.

The chain links TRBV24-1 to TRBJ2-1, with 7 nucleotides matching TRBD2. The trim removed 9 bases at V and 8 bases at J, leaving 6 bases unmatched. CDR3 length: 12 amino acids. Germline V lookup: CDR1 KGHDR, CDR2 SFDVKD. The DNA for the CDR3 is TGTGCCACCTCCGGGGGGAATGATGAGCAGTTCTTC. The encoded protein is CATSGGNDEQFF.

This clone was recorded only once. The chain has TRBV2 and TRBJ1-2; D remains unclear. Germline V gene lookup returns CDR1 SNHLY and CDR2 FYNNEI. The CDR3 sequence is 10 residues long. V gave up 6 bases and J gave up 7 bases, with 6 bases separating them. The CDR3 sequence is CASRGGGYTF. CDR3 DNA sequence: TGTGCCAGCAGAGGAGGTGGCTACACCTTC.

V is TRBV5-1 and J is TRBJ1-2; a possible D gene is TRBD1 (6 bases). Trimming stripped 4 bases from V and 8 bases from J, with 15 bases between. CDR1 and CDR2 (germline): SGHRS, YFSETQ. This CDR3 has 13 amino acids. The CDR3 nucleotides are TGCGCCAGCAGCCTGAAGGGGGATCCCGGCTACACCTTC. Translating it yields CASSLKGDPGYTF.